The 25 T cell receptor beta chains listed next were all sequenced from one sample in a study of cytomegalovirus exposure and HLA in healthy donors. Use of 60 Vbeta and 13 Jbeta primers characterized the PCR. TCRdb's table, derived via immunoSEQ multiplex PCR, lists solely in-frame clones and lacks some. Among about 170,000 clones listed, approximately 81% were seen once. The sequenced sample was PBMCs. These receptors all come from a male donor in good health and CMV-seronegative.

As to this clone: At one end, the junction sequence differs from germline, possibly due to a read error. The V gene is TRBV7-9, the J gene TRBJ2-7; 10 nucleotides agree with TRBD2. CDR1 is SEHNR and CDR2 is FQNEAQ in the germline V gene (reference sequence). The CDR3 contains 14 residues. The CDR3, as DNA: TGTTCCAGCAGTCCACTAGCGGGATTTTACGAGCAGTACTTC. It specifies CSSSPLAGFYEQYF.

This sequence joins TRBV9 and TRBJ2-7, with a weak D call TRBD2 (6 bases). The CDR3 is made up of 17 amino acids. From germline, CDR1 is SGDLS and CDR2 YYNGEE. V gave up 2 bases and J gave up 5 bases, with 23 bases separating them. The CDR3 reads CASSVGGREAPSDEQYF. The CDR3 DNA sequence: TGTGCCAGCAGCGTTGGAGGAAGGGAGGCTCCATCGGACGAGCAGTACTTC.

The V gene is TRBV7-2, the J gene TRBJ2-7; 7 bases align to TRBD2. This CDR3 region has 18 residues. The germline gives CDR1 SGHTA, CDR2 FQGNSA. The trim removed 2 bases at V and 0 bases at J, leaving 13 bases unmatched. CDR3 residues: CASSLNGPSGAHSYEQYF. The CDR3 DNA sequence: TGTGCCAGCAGCTTAAACGGACCCAGCGGGGCCCACTCCTACGAGCAGTACTTC.

J is TRBJ1-5 and V is TRBV12-5; 7 nucleotides line up with TRBD1. From germline, CDR1 is LGHNT and CDR2 FRNRAP. V dropped 5 bases and J dropped 1; count of bases not matched to a gene: 5. The CDR3 covers 15 residues. As DNA, the CDR3 is TGTGCTAGTGGTACCGGGACAGCCAGCAATCAGCCCCAGCATTTT. It encodes CASGTGTASNQPQHF. Together with reference TRBV12-5 and TRBJ1-5, the CDR3 gives the full variable domain: DARVTQTPRHKVTEMGQEVTMRCQPILGHNTVFWYRQTMMQGLELLAYFRNRAPLDDSGMPKDRFSAEMPDATLATLKIQPSEPRDSAVYFCASGTGTASNQPQHFGDGTRLSIL.

The rearrangement joins TRBV5-1 to TRBJ2-3; D possibly corresponds to TRBD2 (5 bases). There are 14 residues in the CDR3. V was shortened by 2 bases and J by 0 bases, with 7 bases between the two germline ends. Germline assignment: CDR1 SGHRS and CDR2 YFSETQ. As DNA, the CDR3 is TGCGCCAGCAGCTTTGGGGAGAGCACAGATACGCAGTATTTT. Protein product: CASSFGESTDTQYF.

The chain uses TRBV10-3 and TRBJ2-3, with D possibly TRBD1 on 6 matching bases. The CDR3 has 13 residues. V dropped 11 bases and J dropped 1 base, with 13 bases sitting between them. Germline assignment: CDR1 ENHRY and CDR2 SYGVKD. In DNA, the CDR3 is TGTGCCTCTCGGACAGACCGCACAGATACGCAGTATTTT. It translates to CASRTDRTDTQYF.

The V gene is TRBV29-1, the J gene TRBJ1-2; tentatively, D is TRBD1 (6 bases). V lost 4 bases to trimming and J lost 0 bases, with 15 bases between them. In germline, CDR1 is SQVTM, CDR2 ANQGSEA. The CDR3 extends over 15 amino acids. CDR3 loop: CSVAQGSSANYGYTF. CDR3 nucleotide sequence: TGCAGCGTTGCGCAGGGGAGTTCAGCTAACTATGGCTACACCTTC.

This chain uses TRBV29-1 with TRBJ2-2, with TRBD1 identical over 8 bases. The V segment lost 7 bases and the J segment 1 base; nucleotides outside the gene matches: 11. The CDR3 is 16 residues long. Germline CDR1 reads SQVTM; CDR2 reads ANQGSEA. CDR3 in DNA: TGCAGCGCCCTCCAACAGGGGGAAAAGAACACCGGGGAGCTGTTTTTT. Protein sequence: CSALQQGEKNTGELFF.

The chain recombines TRBV6-5 with TRBJ2-5; 12 nucleotides align to TRBD1. The J call may be incorrect, as the DNA end agrees better with TRBJ2-7. Germline V gene sequence: CDR1 MNHEY, CDR2 SVGAGI. CDR3 length: 15 residues. The chain's CDR3 is CASSYGTGGAGEQYF. CDR3 in DNA: TGTGCCAGCAGTTACGGGACAGGGGGCGCGGGCGAGCAGTACTTC.

CDR3 nucleotide sequence: TGTGCCAGCAGCTTTGTCCGGGACTCCTCTTTTGAGACCCAGTACTTC. Translated: CASSFVRDSSFETQYF. The J gene is TRBJ2-5, the V gene TRBV11-2; D perhaps matches TRBD2 (6 bases). The CDR3 loop spans 16 amino acids. The V and J ends lost 3 bases and 5 bases respectively, with 19 bases between them. Germline CDR1 SGHAT, CDR2 FQNNGV.

V gene TRBV4-2 combines with J gene TRBJ1-6, with 9 bases identical to TRBD1. The CDR3 is 18 amino acids. Trimming cost V 0 bases and J 5 bases; bases outside gene matches: 8. Germline CDR1 and CDR2: LGHNA and YNFKEQ. The CDR3 loop reads CASSQDRLGTGNNSPLHF. The DNA of the CDR3 is TGTGCCAGCAGCCAAGATAGGCTCGGGACAGGGAATAATTCACCCCTCCACTTT.

This clone was counted only a few times. The chain is built from TRBV4-2 and TRBJ2-5; weak D call: TRBD2 (5 bases). With 0 bases removed from V and 5 bases from J, the gap between germline ends came to 13 bases. The CDR3 has 15 amino acids. Germline V gene sequence: CDR1 LGHNA, CDR2 YNFKEQ. The CDR3 DNA reads TGTGCCAGCAGCCAAGATCAGGACTTCACGGAGACCCAGTACTTC. Protein product: CASSQDQDFTETQYF.

The chain carries TRBV7-8 and TRBJ2-5; 7 bases map to TRBD2. The last part of the DNA fits TRBJ2-7 better; the J call may be wrong. Germline V lookup: CDR1 SGHVS, CDR2 FQNEAQ. The CDR3 contains 17 residues. The CDR3 loop reads CASSLDLSGWSSYEQYF. The CDR3 DNA is TGTGCCAGCAGCTTAGATCTTAGCGGGTGGAGCTCCTACGAGCAGTACTTC.

This clone was counted a single time. The chain is built from TRBV5-5 and TRBJ1-5; D perhaps matches TRBD1 (6 bases). The V gene's germline CDR1 is SGHKS and CDR2 YYEKEE (reference sequence). The CDR3 is 14 amino acids. V dropped 4 bases and J dropped 3 bases, with 11 bases sitting between them. The DNA of the CDR3 is TGTGCCAGCAGCACAACAGGGAACAATCAGCCCCAGCATTTT. Translated: CASSTTGNNQPQHF.

V is TRBV4-3 and J is TRBJ2-2, with D perhaps TRBD1 (5 bases). CDR1 LGHNA and CDR2 YSLEER come from the germline V gene. This CDR3 is 20 amino acids long. V gave up 1 base and J gave up 1 base, with 22 bases separating them. The CDR3 DNA sequence: TGCGCCAGCAGCCAAGGGTTATCCACGTCGAATAGGGGGAACACCGGGGAGCTGTTTTTT. This sequence encodes CASSQGLSTSNRGNTGELFF.

V usage is TRBV7-8 and J usage is TRBJ1-3; D is unclear. The CDR3 length is 18 residues. Germline values: CDR1 SGHVS, CDR2 FQNEAQ. V was trimmed by 2 bases and J by 0 bases, leaving 17 bases between them. As DNA, the CDR3 is TGTGCCAGCAGCTTAAGTTCGGTAGCTTGGGTCTCTGGAAACACCATATATTTT. Its translation: CASSLSSVAWVSGNTIYF.

This chain connects TRBV28 to TRBJ2-3; D perhaps matches TRBD2 (5 bases). CDR1 MDHEN and CDR2 SYDVKM come from the germline V gene. The CDR3 has 15 amino acids. The V gene lost 4 bases and the J gene lost 2 bases, with 13 bases spanning the gap. CDR3 sequence: CASSSTDLYTDTQYF. CDR3 sequence (DNA): TGTGCCAGCAGTTCGACGGACTTATACACAGATACGCAGTATTTT. The full variable domain, its missing parts supplied by reference TRBV28 and TRBJ2-3, is DVKVTQSSRYLVKRTGEKVFLECVQDMDHENMFWYRQDPGLGLRLIYFSYDVKMKEKGDIPEGYSVSREKKERFSLILESASTNQTSMYLCASSSTDLYTDTQYFGPGTRLTVL.

The chain recombines TRBV6-6 with TRBJ2-7, with D maybe TRBD2 (6 bases). The V end was cut by 6 bases, the J end by 7 bases, with 16 bases between. The CDR3 spans 13 residues. Germline CDR1 is MNHNY and CDR2 is SVGAGI (reference sequence). Here the CDR3 DNA reads TGTGCCAGCAGGGTGGGAGGTCGAGGGGAGCAGTACTTC. It specifies CASRVGGRGEQYF.

The J gene is TRBJ2-7, the V gene TRBV5-1, with D unclear. This CDR3 contains 16 residues. Deletions cut 5 bases from V and 2 bases from J, with 20 bases between. In germline, CDR1 is SGHRS, CDR2 YFSETQ. In DNA form, the CDR3 reads TGCGCCAGCAGTCCGGGTGCGTCCAGTCCGGCCTACGAGCAGTACTTC. Its translation: CASSPGASSPAYEQYF.

This clone was counted between two and nine times. The V and J genes are TRBV2 and TRBJ1-3, with D unresolved. CDR1 is SNHLY, CDR2 FYNNEI, per germline. Trimming took off 5 bases at V and 3 bases at J, with 8 bases between the two ends. The CDR3 covers 13 residues. The CDR3 coding sequence is TGTGCCAGCAGTCGCGGAGATGGAAACACCATATATTTT. Translated, it gives CASSRGDGNTIYF.

The gene calls are TRBV28 and TRBJ2-7; 10 bases are a match to TRBD1. V lost 6 bases and J lost 4; bases outside the gene matches: 6. Germline CDR1 reads MDHEN; CDR2 reads SYDVKM. The CDR3 contains 14 residues. CDR3 protein: CASSERQGAYEQYF. The CDR3 DNA is TGTGCCAGCAGCGAGCGACAGGGGGCTTACGAGCAGTACTTC.

This clone has just one count. The chain combines TRBV5-6 with TRBJ2-7, with 13 bases fitting TRBD2. Looked up from germline, CDR1 is SGHDT and CDR2 is YYEEEE. The V segment lost 9 bases and the J segment 5 bases; nucleotides outside the gene matches: 8. This CDR3 is built from 14 residues. DNA for the CDR3: TGTGCCACCAAACTAGCGGGAGGGAAGGACGAGCAGTACTTC. Protein product: CATKLAGGKDEQYF.

As for this clone: The same CDR3 also results from other DNA sequences found in this sample. The chain links TRBV9 to TRBJ2-5; no reliable D call. Trimming cost V 1 base and J 0 bases, with 4 bases left between them. Germline V gene sequence: CDR1 SGDLS, CDR2 YYNGEE. This CDR3 is 13 amino acids long. CDR3 loop: CASSVHNQETQYF. CDR3 DNA: TGTGCCAGCAGCGTACACAACCAAGAGACCCAGTACTTC. Together with reference TRBV9 and TRBJ2-5, the CDR3 gives the full variable domain: DSGVTQTPKHLITATGQRVTLRCSPRSGDLSVYWYQQSLDQGLQFLIQYYNGEERAKGNILERFSAQQFPDLHSELNLSSLELGDSALYFCASSVHNQETQYFGPGTRLLVL.

The V gene is TRBV7-3, the J gene TRBJ1-1; 7 bases agree with TRBD1. With 5 bases clipped from V and 1 base from J, the junction kept 4 bases outside the gene matches. Per germline, CDR1 SGHTA and CDR2 FQGTGA. The CDR3 covers 14 residues. This CDR3 reads CASSLGTANTEAFF. Written as DNA, the CDR3 is TGTGCCAGCAGCCTCGGGACAGCGAACACTGAAGCTTTCTTT.

This chain links TRBV9 with TRBJ1-2; D is unclear. CDR3 length: 15 residues. V lost 4 bases to trimming and J lost 5 bases, with 18 bases between them. Germline values: CDR1 SGDLS, CDR2 YYNGEE. The CDR3 DNA reads TGTGCCAGCAGCCCCCGACAAACCTTAAATTATGGCTACACCTTC. Its protein product is CASSPRQTLNYGYTF.